Listed below are T cell receptor beta chains from one sample, sequenced in a study of T cells in Graves' hyperthyroidism and ophthalmopathy. One entry per CDR3 protein results from TCRdb running MiXCR on the multiplex PCR reads. The table lists about 520,000 distinct CDR3 sequences, about 20% of them singletons. Specimen: blood. The origin of the receptors is a young man with Graves' hyperthyroidism. Each CDR3 is given with its conserved first and last residue. Each record gives: clone size, J gene, V gene, D gene, CDR3 protein, CDR3 DNA. D genes are given only for firm matches. Expanded clones get a size class; other rows say once, few or many, or leave the size out.

many TRBJ1-5 TRBV4-1 . CASSQEAGRGQPQHF TGCGCCAGCAGCCAAGAGGCCGGCAGAGGTCAGCCCCAGCATTTT
. TRBJ1-1 TRBV10-2 . CASSESARAEAFF TGCGCCAGCAGTGAGTCCGCACGGGCTGAAGCTTTCTTT
many TRBJ2-7 TRBV11-2 TRBD2 CASSLGEGYEQYF TGTGCCAGCAGTTTAGGGGAGGGGTACGAGCAGTACTTC
many TRBJ2-7 TRBV28 . CASSLYLTGSYEQYF TGTGCCAGCAGTTTATACCTGACAGGATCCTACGAGCAGTACTTC
many TRBJ1-3 TRBV6-1 . CASSETDSGNTIYF TGTGCCAGCAGTGAGACAGATTCTGGAAACACCATATATTTT
many TRBJ2-4 TRBV28 TRBD1 CASRSRDRVIQYF TGTGCCAGCAGATCCCGGGACAGGGTCATTCAGTACTTC
many TRBJ1-5 TRBV20-1 TRBD1 CSAKTGANQPQHF TGCAGTGCAAAGACAGGGGCCAATCAGCCCCAGCATTTT
many TRBJ1-1 TRBV6-5 . CASSNSGQVNTEAFF TGTGCCAGCAGTAACTCGGGACAAGTGAACACTGAAGCTTTCTTT
. TRBJ1-2 TRBV27 TRBD1 CASSYGRGLNYGYTF TGTGCCAGCAGTTATGGGAGGGGGCTTAACTATGGCTACACCTTC
many TRBJ1-2 TRBV6-1 . CASSVWQTTLYGYTF TGTGCCAGCAGTGTTTGGCAGACAACTCTCTATGGCTACACCTTC
once TRBJ2-2 TRBV6-1 TRBD1 CASSEGTGFANTGELFF TGTGCCAGCAGTGAAGGGACAGGGTTCGCTAACACCGGGGAGCTGTTTTTT
many TRBJ1-5 TRBV20-1 . CSARRDGANQPQHF TGCAGTGCTAGGAGGGACGGGGCCAATCAGCCCCAGCATTTT
many TRBJ1-1 TRBV28 TRBD1 CASSVVPGQGPNTEAFF TGTGCCAGCAGCGTAGTCCCGGGACAGGGGCCGAACACTGAAGCTTTCTTT
. TRBJ2-7 TRBV7-6 . CASSLTDYSYGQYF TGTGCCAGCAGCTTAACGGACTACTCCTACGGGCAGTACTTC
. TRBJ1-5 TRBV12-3/TRBV12-4 . CASSSGPTSNQPQHF TGTGCCAGCAGTTCAGGGCCAACTAGCAATCAGCCCCAGCATTTT
. TRBJ2-7 TRBV12-3/TRBV12-4 . CASSPGSHYEQYF TGTGCCAGCAGCCCGGGATCCCACTACGAGCAGTACTTC
many TRBJ1-2 TRBV10-2 . CASSLNDRDGYTF TGCGCCAGCAGCCTGAACGACAGAGATGGCTACACCTTC
many TRBJ2-7 TRBV19 TRBD1 CASSFRAGGSYEQYF TGTGCCAGTAGTTTCAGGGCAGGGGGATCCTACGAGCAGTACTTC
few TRBJ2-5 TRBV2 TRBD1 CASVGPGQGKETQYF TGTGCCAGCGTTGGTCCGGGACAGGGGAAAGAGACCCAGTACTTC
many TRBJ1-5 TRBV12-3/TRBV12-4 . CASSSGTLSNQPQHF TGTGCCAGCAGTTCCGGGACACTCAGCAATCAGCCCCAGCATTTT
. TRBJ2-7 TRBV7-8 . CASSFSTRAREQYF TGTGCCAGCAGCTTCAGTACTAGGGCTCGGGAGCAGTACTTC
few TRBJ2-7 TRBV4-3 TRBD2 CASSQDWAGGYEQYF TGCGCCAGCAGCCAAGATTGGGCGGGAGGTTACGAGCAGTACTTC
many TRBJ1-1 TRBV12-3/TRBV12-4 . CASSPPDSTEAFF TGTGCCAGCAGCCCACCTGACAGCACTGAAGCTTTCTTT
once TRBJ2-7 TRBV6-5 . CASSYSSGATYEQYF TGTGCCAGCAGTTACTCTAGCGGAGCCACCTACGAGCAGTACTTC
many TRBJ2-5 TRBV12-3/TRBV12-4 . CASSFQVGTQETQYF TGTGCCAGCAGTTTTCAGGTCGGGACCCAAGAGACCCAGTACTTC
many TRBJ2-5 TRBV12-3/TRBV12-4 . CASSLGRRPRGRETQYF TGTGCCAGCAGTTTAGGGCGGAGACCCAGGGGGAGGGAGACCCAGTACTTC
many TRBJ2-2 TRBV7-2 . CASSSRGDGTGELFF TGTGCCAGCAGCTCGAGAGGGGACGGCACCGGGGAGCTGTTTTTT
many TRBJ2-7 TRBV20-1 . CSASEREFYEQYF TGCAGTGCTAGTGAGAGGGAGTTCTACGAGCAGTACTTC
. TRBJ2-7 TRBV12-3/TRBV12-4 . CASSPGTNEQYF TGTGCCAGCAGTCCGGGCACGAACGAGCAGTACTTC
many TRBJ2-7 TRBV20-1 . CSAREPDIYEQYF TGCAGTGCTAGAGAGCCAGACATCTACGAGCAGTACTTC
many TRBJ1-5 TRBV7-8 TRBD1 CASSLADTGGSQGQPQHF TGTGCCAGCAGCTTAGCGGACACAGGGGGCTCCCAGGGTCAGCCCCAGCATTTT
many TRBJ1-6 TRBV6-2/TRBV6-3 TRBD1 CASMDRGQGIHSPLHF TGTGCCAGTATGGATAGGGGACAGGGGATTCATTCACCCCTCCACTTT
many TRBJ1-5 TRBV27 TRBD1 CASSLRGSNQPQHF TGTGCCAGCAGTCTCAGGGGGAGCAATCAGCCCCAGCATTTT
many TRBJ1-5 TRBV20-1 . CSGKTGINQPQHF TGCAGTGGAAAAACAGGGATCAATCAGCCCCAGCATTTT
few TRBJ1-1 TRBV29-1 TRBD1 CSVEDGGQALLDAEAFF TGCAGCGTTGAAGATGGGGGACAGGCACTCTTGGACGCTGAAGCTTTCTTT
many TRBJ1-1 TRBV6-1 TRBD1 CASSADRVSRKAFF TGTGCCAGCAGTGCGGACAGGGTATCCCGTAAAGCTTTCTTT
many TRBJ2-7 TRBV6-2/TRBV6-3 . CASSYAAGGFEQYF TGTGCCAGCAGTTACGCCGCCGGGGGCTTCGAGCAGTACTTC
. TRBJ2-6 TRBV28 . CASSPGATSGANVLTF TGTGCCAGCAGCCCGGGTGCTACCTCTGGGGCCAACGTCCTGACTTTC
many TRBJ2-5 TRBV9 TRBD2 CASSEGTSGGDRTQYF TGTGCCAGCAGCGAGGGGACTAGCGGGGGGGATAGGACCCAGTACTTC
. TRBJ1-5 TRBV4-1 . CASSQWAGSNQPQHF TGCGCCAGCAGCCAATGGGCGGGGAGCAATCAGCCCCAGCATTTT
many TRBJ2-4 TRBV28 . CASSFRGISKNIQYF TGTGCCAGCAGTTTTAGGGGCATCTCCAAAAACATTCAGTACTTC
many TRBJ2-5 TRBV2 . CASSGYETQYF TGTGCCAGCAGTGGGTATGAGACCCAGTACTTC
many TRBJ1-2 TRBV6-5 . CASTNGGRDGYTF TGTGCCAGCACTAACGGGGGTAGGGATGGCTACACCTTC
many TRBJ1-2 TRBV9 TRBD1 CASSVTLGTGFYGYTF TGTGCCAGCAGCGTAACTCTAGGGACAGGGTTCTATGGCTACACCTTC
many TRBJ1-2 TRBV19 TRBD1 CASTIGTGAYGYTF TGTGCCAGTACCATCGGAACAGGGGCGTATGGCTACACCTTC
few TRBJ1-1 TRBV13 . CASSPSGELNTEAFF TGTGCCAGCAGCCCCTCGGGGGAGTTGAACACTGAAGCTTTCTTT